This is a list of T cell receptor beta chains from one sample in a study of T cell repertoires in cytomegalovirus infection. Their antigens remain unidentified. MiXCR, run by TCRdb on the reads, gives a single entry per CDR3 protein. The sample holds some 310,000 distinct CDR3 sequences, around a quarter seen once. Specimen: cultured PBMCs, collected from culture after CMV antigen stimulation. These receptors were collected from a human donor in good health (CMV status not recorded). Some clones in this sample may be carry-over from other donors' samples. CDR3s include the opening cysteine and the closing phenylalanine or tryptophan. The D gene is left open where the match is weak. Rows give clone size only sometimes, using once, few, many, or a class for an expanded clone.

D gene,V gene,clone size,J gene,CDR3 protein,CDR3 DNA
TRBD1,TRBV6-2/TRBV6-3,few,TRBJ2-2,CASSYRRTGFIPGELFF,TGTGCCAGCAGTTACCGACGGACAGGGTTTATCCCCGGGGAGCTGTTTTTT
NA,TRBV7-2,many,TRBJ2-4,CASSPTTPSSIQYF,TGTGCCAGCAGCCCCACCACACCATCGAGCATTCAGTACTTC
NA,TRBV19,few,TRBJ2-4,CASSMVPGRTKNIQYF,TGTGCCAGTAGTATGGTTCCAGGGAGGACCAAAAACATTCAGTACTTC
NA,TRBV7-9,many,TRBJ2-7,CASSFTGTTYEQYF,TGTGCCAGCAGCTTTACCGGGACAACCTACGAGCAGTACTTC
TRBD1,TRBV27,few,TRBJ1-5,CASSSWTGVTSGNQPQHF,TGTGCCAGCAGTTCATGGACAGGGGTAACGAGTGGCAATCAGCCCCAGCATTTT
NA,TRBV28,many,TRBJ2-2,CASSLLDFSTGELFF,TGTGCCAGCAGTTTATTGGACTTTTCCACCGGGGAGCTGTTTTTT
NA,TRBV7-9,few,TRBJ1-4,CASSLGMGEATNEKLFF,TGTGCCAGCAGCTTGGGGATGGGGGAAGCAACTAATGAAAAACTGTTTTTT
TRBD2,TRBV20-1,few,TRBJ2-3,CSANRASGEDTQYF,TGCAGTGCTAATAGGGCTAGCGGGGAAGATACGCAGTATTTT
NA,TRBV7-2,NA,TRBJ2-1,CASGSYEQFF,TGTGCCAGCGGGAGCTATGAGCAGTTCTTC
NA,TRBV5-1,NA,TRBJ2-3,CASSLERVPDTQYF,TGCGCCAGCAGCTTGGAGAGAGTTCCAGATACGCAGTATTTT
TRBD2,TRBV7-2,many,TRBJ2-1,CASSLAAGGRYNEQFF,TGTGCCAGCAGCTTGGCGGCGGGAGGGCGGTACAATGAGCAGTTCTTC
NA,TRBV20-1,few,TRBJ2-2,CSAKSRSGFGNTGELFF,TGCAGTGCTAAGTCGCGGTCGGGCTTCGGGAACACCGGGGAGCTGTTTTTT
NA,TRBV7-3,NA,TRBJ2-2,CASSFRGAGTTGELFF,TGTGCCAGCAGCTTTCGCGGGGCAGGGACCACCGGGGAGCTGTTTTTT
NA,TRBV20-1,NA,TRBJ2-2,CSARRTASLNTGELFF,TGCAGTGCTAGACGGACAGCCAGCTTGAACACCGGGGAGCTGTTTTTT
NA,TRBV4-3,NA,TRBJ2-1,CASSQSHYGTTYGQFF,TGCGCCAGCAGCCAGTCCCATTATGGGACCACGTATGGGCAGTTCTTC
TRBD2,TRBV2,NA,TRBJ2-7,CASKDGRAVYEQYF,TGTGCCAGCAAGGACGGGAGGGCCGTCTACGAGCAGTACTTC
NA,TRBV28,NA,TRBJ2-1,CASSPSNYNEQFF,TGTGCCAGCAGCCCAAGTAATTACAATGAGCAGTTCTTC
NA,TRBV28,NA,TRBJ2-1,CATSNWNEQFF,TGTGCCACCAGCAACTGGAATGAGCAGTTCTTC
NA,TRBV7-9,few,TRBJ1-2,CASRPGLDGYTF,TGTGCCAGCAGGCCCGGACTGGATGGCTACACCTTC
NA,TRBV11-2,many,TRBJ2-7,CASSSLAGGDEQYF,TGTGCCAGCAGCTCCCTCGCCGGGGGAGACGAGCAGTACTTC
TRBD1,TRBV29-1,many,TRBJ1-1,CSVGYTGSGGEAFF,TGCAGCGTTGGATACACAGGGTCAGGGGGTGAAGCTTTCTTT
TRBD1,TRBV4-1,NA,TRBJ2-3,CASSQGDRGRDTQYF,TGCGCCAGCAGCCAAGGGGACAGGGGGCGAGATACGCAGTATTTT
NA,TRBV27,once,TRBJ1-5,CASSLTLYSNQPQHF,TGTGCCAGCAGCCTGACACTCTATAGCAATCAGCCCCAGCATTTT
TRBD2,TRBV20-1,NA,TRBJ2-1,CSARDPGGSSYNEQFF,TGCAGTGCTAGAGATCCTGGCGGGAGCTCCTACAATGAGCAGTTCTTC
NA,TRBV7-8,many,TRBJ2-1,CASSLALGRIAF,TGTGCCAGCAGCTTAGCTCTCGGACGGATAGCCTTC
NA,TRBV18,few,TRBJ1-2,CASSSVGIDYGYTF,TGTGCCAGCTCATCGGTAGGGATCGACTATGGCTACACCTTC
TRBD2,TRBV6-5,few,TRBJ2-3,CASSYSGLAGADTQYF,TGTGCCAGCAGTTACTCCGGACTAGCGGGAGCAGATACGCAGTATTTT
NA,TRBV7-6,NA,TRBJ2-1,CASSPQFNNEQFF,TGTGCCAGCAGCCCACAATTTAACAATGAGCAGTTCTTC
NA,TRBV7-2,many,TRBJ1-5,CASSLVLSAFQPQHF,TGTGCCAGCAGCTTAGTGTTGTCAGCTTTTCAGCCCCAGCATTTT